This T cell receptor beta chain was recovered during a study of cytomegalovirus exposure and HLA in healthy donors. Points on this clone: What it recognizes is unknown.

This CDR3 spans 17 amino acids. Trimming removed 5 bases from V and 0 bases from J; junction bases left unmatched: 2. CDR1 SGHAT and CDR2 FQNNGV come from the germline V gene. Study findings and constraints: Most TCR sequences were rare, but some public TCRs occurred in many donors. In a later analysis, at a false discovery rate of 0.05, roughly 18,000 TCR beta sequences were associated with HLA alleles. Presence/absence results assume similar sequencing depth per donor, which may not hold. Trimming of TCR beta V- and J-genes showed a link, identified in a later analysis, to a missense DCLRE1C variant.

PCR amplification relied on 60 Vbeta primers (plus 13 Jbeta primers). Data came from immunoSEQ multiplex PCR; TCRdb stores just in-frame clones and leaves some out. The table records approximately 160,000 clones, 70% of them present only once. This receptor was obtained from a young man in good health and CMV-seropositive. Material for sequencing was PBMCs. The rearrangement uses TRBV11-2 and TRBJ2-2; 14 positions match TRBD2. The CDR3 region is CASSAGLAGANTGELFF. In nucleotides, the CDR3 is TGTGCCAGCAGCGCGGGACTAGCGGGAGCGAACACCGGGGAGCTGTTTTTT. Complete variable domain (other parts from reference TRBV11-2 and TRBJ2-2): EAGVAQSPRYKIIEKRQSVAFWCNPISGHATLYWYQQILGQGPKLLIQFQNNGVVDDSQLPKDRFSAERLKGVDSTLKIQPAKLEDSAVYLCASSAGLAGANTGELFFGEGSRLTVL.